This entry is about one TCR beta chain. Its antigen is undetermined. Trimming at V came to 5 bases and at J to 5 bases, leaving 6 bases not matched to a gene. The V gene's germline CDR1 is SGHTA and CDR2 FQGTGA. The CDR3 covers 14 residues. Profiling relied on immunoSEQ multiplex PCR, and the TCRdb table lists in-frame clones only, not all of them. The sample includes roughly 150,000 clones, roughly 89% of them seen just once. This specimen belongs to a study of cytomegalovirus exposure and HLA in healthy donors. Across the study: The roughly 670 first-cohort repertoires and the 100 to 150 validation repertoires shared the same platform, a later analysis reported. Study-level points and caveats: Cytomegalovirus-associated TCR beta chains were listed, numbering 150 to 200. A subsequent analysis found that TCR clusters from the first cohort also tended to co-occur in the 90 to 150 validation repertoires, with under 95% of cluster scores above 0.

This sequence originates from a woman between 18 and 29 years old in good health and CMV-seropositive. This chain links TRBV7-3 with TRBJ2-1, with 7 bases matching TRBD1. Input material: PBMCs. The CDR3 loop reads CASSGPGGHNEQFF. The CDR3 region has the DNA TGTGCCAGCAGCGGGCCAGGGGGTCACAATGAGCAGTTCTTC.